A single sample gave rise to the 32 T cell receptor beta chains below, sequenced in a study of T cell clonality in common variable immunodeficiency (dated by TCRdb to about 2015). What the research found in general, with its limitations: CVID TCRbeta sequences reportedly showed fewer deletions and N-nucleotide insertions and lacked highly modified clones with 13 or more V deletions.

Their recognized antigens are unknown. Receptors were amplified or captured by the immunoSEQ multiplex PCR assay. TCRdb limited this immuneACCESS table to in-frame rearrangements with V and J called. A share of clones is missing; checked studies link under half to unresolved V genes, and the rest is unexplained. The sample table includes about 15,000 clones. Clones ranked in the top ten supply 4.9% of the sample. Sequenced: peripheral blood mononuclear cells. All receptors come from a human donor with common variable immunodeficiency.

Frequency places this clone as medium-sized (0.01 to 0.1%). CDR3 protein: CSARDMASGGAGELFF. The DNA read from the CDR3 is TGCAGTGCTAGAGATATGGCTAGCGGGGGAGCCGGGGAG. J is TRBJ2-2 and V is TRBV20-1, with TRBD2 matching 10 bases. The read comes to an end 3 residues before the CDR3 does, leaving the germline J gene to fill in the end. V trimming: 0 bases; J trimming: 6 bases; junction bases outside the gene matches: 7. The germline V gene encodes CDR1 DFQATT and CDR2 SNEGSKA (reference sequence). The CDR3 totals 16 residues.

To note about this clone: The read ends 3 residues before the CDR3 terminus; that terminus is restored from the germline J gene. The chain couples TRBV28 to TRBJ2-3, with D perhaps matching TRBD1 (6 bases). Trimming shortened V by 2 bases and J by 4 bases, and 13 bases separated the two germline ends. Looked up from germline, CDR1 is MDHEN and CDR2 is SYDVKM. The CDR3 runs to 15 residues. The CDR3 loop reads CASSLRSGGADTQYF. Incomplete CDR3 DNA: TGTGCCAGCAGTTTAAGGAGTGGGGGCGCAGATACG. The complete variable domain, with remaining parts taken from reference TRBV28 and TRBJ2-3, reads DVKVTQSSRYLVKRTGEKVFLECVQDMDHENMFWYRQDPGLGLRLIYFSYDVKMKEKGDIPEGYSVSREKKERFSLILESASTNQTSMYLCASSLRSGGADTQYFGPGTRLTVL.

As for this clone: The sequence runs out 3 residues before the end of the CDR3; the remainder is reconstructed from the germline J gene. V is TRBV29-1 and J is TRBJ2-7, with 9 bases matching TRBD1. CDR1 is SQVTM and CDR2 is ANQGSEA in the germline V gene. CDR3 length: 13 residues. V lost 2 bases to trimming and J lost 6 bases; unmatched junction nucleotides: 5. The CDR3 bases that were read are TGCAGCGTTGAACCTATACAGGGGGCCGAG. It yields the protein CSVEPIQGAE. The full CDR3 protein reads CSVEPIQGAEQYF.

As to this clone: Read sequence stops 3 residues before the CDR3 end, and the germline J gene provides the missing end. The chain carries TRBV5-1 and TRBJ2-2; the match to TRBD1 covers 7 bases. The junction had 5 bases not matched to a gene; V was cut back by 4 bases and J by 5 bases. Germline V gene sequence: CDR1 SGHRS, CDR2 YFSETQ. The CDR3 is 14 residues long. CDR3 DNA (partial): TGCGCCAGCAGCCCAGACAGGGCTACCGGGGAG. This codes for CASSPDRATGE. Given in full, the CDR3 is CASSPDRATGELFF.

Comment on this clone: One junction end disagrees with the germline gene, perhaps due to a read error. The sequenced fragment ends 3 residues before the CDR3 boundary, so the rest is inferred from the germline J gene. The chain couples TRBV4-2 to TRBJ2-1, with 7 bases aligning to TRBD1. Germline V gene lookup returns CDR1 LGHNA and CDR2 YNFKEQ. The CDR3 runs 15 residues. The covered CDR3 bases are TGCGCCAGCAGCCTCCGGGACAGCACCTACAATGAG. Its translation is CASSLRDSTYNE. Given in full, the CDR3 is CASSLRDSTYNEQFF.

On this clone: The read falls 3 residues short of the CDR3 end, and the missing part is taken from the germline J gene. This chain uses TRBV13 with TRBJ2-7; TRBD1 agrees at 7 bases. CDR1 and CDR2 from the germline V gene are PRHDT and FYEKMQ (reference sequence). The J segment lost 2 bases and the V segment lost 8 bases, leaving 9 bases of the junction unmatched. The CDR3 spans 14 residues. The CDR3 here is CASFDQGVAYEQYF. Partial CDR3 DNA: TGTGCCAGCTTCGATCAGGGGGTTGCCTACGAG.

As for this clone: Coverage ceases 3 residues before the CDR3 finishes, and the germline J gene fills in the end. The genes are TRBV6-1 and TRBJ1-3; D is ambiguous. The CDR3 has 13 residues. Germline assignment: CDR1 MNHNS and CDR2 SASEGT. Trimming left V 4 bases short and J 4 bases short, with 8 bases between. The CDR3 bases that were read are TGTGCCAGCAGTGTATCGGGGGGAAACACC. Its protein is CASSVSGGNT. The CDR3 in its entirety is CASSVSGGNTIYF.

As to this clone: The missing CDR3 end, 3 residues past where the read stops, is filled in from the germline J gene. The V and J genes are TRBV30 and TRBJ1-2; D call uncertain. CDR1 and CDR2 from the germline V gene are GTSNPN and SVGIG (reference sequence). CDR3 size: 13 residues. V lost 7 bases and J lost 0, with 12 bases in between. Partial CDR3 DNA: TGTGCCTTCGTCTCAGGAGCTAACTATGGC. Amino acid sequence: CAFVSGANYG. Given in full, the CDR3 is CAFVSGANYGYTF. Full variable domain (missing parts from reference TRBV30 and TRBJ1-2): SQTIHQWPATLVQPVGSPLSLECTVEGTSNPNLYWYRQAAGRGLQLLFYSVGIGQISSEVPQNLSASRPQDRQFILSSKKLLLSDSGFYLCAFVSGANYGYTFGSGTRLTVV.

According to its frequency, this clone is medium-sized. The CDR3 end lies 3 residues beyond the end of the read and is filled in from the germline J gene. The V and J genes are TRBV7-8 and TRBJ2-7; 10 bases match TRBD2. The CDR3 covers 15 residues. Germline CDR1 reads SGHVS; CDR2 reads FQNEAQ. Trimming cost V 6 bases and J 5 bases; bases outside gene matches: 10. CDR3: CASRPPLAGANEQYF. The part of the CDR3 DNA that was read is TGTGCCAGCAGACCCCCCCTAGCGGGGGCCAACGAG.

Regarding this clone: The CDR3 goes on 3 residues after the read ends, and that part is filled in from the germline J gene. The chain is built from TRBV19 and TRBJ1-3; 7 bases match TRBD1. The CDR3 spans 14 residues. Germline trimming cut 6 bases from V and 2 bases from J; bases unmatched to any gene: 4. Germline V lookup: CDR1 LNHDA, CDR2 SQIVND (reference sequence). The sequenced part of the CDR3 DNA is TGTGCCAGTAGAGGGACAGCACCTGGAAACACC. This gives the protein CASRGTAPGNT. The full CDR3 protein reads CASRGTAPGNTIYF.

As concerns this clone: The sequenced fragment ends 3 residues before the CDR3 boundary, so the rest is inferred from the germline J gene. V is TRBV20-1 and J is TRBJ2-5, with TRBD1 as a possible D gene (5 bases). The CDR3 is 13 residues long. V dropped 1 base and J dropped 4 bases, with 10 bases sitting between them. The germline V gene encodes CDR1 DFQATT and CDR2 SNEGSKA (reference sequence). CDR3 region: CSARARQIETQYF. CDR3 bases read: TGCAGTGCTAGAGCCCGACAGATAGAGACC.

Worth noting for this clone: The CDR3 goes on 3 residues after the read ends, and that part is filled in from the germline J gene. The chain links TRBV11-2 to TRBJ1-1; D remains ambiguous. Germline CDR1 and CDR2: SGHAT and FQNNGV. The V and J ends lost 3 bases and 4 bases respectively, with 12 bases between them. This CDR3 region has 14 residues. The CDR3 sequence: CASSLEMLATEAFF. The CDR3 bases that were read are TGTGCCAGCAGCTTGGAAATGTTAGCCACTGAA.

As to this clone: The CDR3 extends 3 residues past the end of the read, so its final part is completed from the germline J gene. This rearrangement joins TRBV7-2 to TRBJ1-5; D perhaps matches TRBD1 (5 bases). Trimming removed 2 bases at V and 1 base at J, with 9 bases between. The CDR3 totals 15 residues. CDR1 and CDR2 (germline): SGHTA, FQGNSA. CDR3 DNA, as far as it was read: TGTGCCAGCAGCTTACTCGGGGGAAGCAATCAGCCC. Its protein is CASSLLGGSNQP. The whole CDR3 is CASSLLGGSNQPQHF.

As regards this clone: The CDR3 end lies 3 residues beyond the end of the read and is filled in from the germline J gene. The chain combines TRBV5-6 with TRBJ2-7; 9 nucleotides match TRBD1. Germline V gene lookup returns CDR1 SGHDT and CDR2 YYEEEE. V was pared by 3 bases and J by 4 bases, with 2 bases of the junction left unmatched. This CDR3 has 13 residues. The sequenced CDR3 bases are TGTGCCAGCAGCTGGGACAGGGCGTACGAG. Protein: CASSWDRAYE. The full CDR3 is CASSWDRAYEQYF.

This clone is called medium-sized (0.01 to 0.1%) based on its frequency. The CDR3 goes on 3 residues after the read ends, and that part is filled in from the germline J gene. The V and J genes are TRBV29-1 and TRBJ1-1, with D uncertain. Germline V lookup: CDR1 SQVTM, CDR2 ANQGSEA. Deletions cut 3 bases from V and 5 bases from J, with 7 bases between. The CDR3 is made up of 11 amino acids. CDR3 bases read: TGCAGCGTTGATGTAAATACTGAA. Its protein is CSVDVNTE. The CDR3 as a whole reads CSVDVNTEAFF.

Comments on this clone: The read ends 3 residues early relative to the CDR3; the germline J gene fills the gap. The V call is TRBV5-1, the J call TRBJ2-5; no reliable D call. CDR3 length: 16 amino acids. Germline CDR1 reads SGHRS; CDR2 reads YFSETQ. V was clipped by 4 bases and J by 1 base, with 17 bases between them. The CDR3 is CASSPPGSLSQETQYF. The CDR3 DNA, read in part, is TGCGCCAGCAGCCCCCCAGGTTCCCTTTCCCAAGAGACC. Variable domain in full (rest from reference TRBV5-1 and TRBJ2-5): KAGVTQTPRYLIKTRGQQVTLSCSPISGHRSVSWYQQTPGQGLQFLFEYFSETQRNKGNFPGRFSGRQFSNSRSEMNVSTLELGDSALYLCASSPPGSLSQETQYFGPGTRLLVL.

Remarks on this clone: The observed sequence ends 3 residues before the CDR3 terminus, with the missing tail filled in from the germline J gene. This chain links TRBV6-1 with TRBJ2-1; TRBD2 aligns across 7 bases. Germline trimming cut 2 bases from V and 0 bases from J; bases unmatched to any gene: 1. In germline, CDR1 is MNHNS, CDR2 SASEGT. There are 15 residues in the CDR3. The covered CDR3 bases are TGTGCCAGCAGTGAACTAGCGGACTCCTACAATGAG. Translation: CASSELADSYNE. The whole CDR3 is CASSELADSYNEQFF.

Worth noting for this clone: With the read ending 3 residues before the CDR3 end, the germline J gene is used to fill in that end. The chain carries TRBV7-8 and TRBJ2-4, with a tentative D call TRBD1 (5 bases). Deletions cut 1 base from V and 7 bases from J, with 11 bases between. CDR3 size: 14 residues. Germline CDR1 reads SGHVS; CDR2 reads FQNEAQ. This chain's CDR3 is CASSLVTGSNIQYF. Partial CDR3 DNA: TGTGCCAGCAGCTTAGTAACAGGTTCGAACATT.

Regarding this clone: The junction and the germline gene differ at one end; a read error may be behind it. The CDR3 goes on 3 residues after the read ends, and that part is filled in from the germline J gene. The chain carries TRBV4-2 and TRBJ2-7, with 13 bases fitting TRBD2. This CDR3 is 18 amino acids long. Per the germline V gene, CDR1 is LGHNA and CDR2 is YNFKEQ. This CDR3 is CASSQVPLGTSGDNEQYF. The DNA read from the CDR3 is TGCGCCAGCAGCCAAGTTCCGCTTGGGACTAGCGGGGATAACGAG.

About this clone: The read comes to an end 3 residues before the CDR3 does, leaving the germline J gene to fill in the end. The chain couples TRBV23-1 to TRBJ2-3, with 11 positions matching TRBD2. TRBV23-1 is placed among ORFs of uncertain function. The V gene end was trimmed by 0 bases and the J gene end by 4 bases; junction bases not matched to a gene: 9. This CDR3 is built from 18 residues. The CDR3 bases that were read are TGCGCCAGCAGTCAATCGGGTAGCGGGGGGGTTTTATCAGATACG. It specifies CASSQSGSGGVLSDT. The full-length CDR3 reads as CASSQSGSGGVLSDTQYF.

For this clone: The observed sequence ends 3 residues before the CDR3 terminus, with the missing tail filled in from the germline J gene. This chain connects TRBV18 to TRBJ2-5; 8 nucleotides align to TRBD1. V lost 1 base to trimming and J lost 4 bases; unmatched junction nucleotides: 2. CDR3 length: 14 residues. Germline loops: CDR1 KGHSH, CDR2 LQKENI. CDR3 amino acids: CASSPLDRAETQYF. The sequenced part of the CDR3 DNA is TGTGCCAGCTCACCACTGGACAGGGCAGAGACC. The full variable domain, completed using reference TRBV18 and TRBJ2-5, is NAGVMQNPRHLVRRRGQEARLRCSPMKGHSHVYWYRQLPEEGLKFMVYLQKENIIDESGMPKERFSAEFPKEGPSILRIQQVVRGDSAAYFCASSPLDRAETQYFGPGTRLLVL.

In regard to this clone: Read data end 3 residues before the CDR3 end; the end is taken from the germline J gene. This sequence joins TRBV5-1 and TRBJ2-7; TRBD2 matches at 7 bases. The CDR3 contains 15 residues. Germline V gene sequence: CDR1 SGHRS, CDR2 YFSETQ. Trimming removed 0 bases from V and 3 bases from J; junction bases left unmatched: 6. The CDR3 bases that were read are TGCGCCAGCAGCTTGGAAGCAGGGAGGGTCTACGAG. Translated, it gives CASSLEAGRVYE. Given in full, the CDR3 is CASSLEAGRVYEQYF.

CDR3 DNA, as far as it was read: TGTGCCAGCAGCTTAGCAGGGAATGAG. Its translation is CASSLAGNE. The full CDR3 reads CASSLAGNEQFF. The chain employs TRBV11-3 and TRBJ2-1, with D possibly TRBD1 on 5 matching bases. The CDR3 extends 3 residues past the end of the read, so its final part is completed from the germline J gene. The V and J ends lost 1 base and 7 bases respectively, with 5 bases between them. Germline loops: CDR1 SGHNT, CDR2 YENEEA. The CDR3 spans 12 residues.

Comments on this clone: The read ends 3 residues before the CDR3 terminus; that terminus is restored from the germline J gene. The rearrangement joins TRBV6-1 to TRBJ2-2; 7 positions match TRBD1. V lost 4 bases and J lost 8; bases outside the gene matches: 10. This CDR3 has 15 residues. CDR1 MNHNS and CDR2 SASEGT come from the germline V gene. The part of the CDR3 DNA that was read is TGTGCCAGCAGTGCCTCAAGGGGGCCCCATGGGGAG. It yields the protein CASSASRGPHGE. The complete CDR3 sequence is CASSASRGPHGELFF.

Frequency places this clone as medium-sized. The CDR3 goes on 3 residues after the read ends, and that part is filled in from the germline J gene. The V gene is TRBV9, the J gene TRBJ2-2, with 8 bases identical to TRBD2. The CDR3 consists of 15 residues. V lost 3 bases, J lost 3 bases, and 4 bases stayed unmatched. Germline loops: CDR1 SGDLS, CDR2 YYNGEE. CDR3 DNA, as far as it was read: TGTGCCAGCAGCGGAGCGGGGGAGTACACCGGGGAG. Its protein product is CASSGAGEYTGE. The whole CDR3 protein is CASSGAGEYTGELFF. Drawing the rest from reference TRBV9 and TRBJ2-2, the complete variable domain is DSGVTQTPKHLITATGQRVTLRCSPRSGDLSVYWYQQSLDQGLQFLIQYYNGEERAKGNILERFSAQQFPDLHSELNLSSLELGDSALYFCASSGAGEYTGELFFGEGSRLTVL.

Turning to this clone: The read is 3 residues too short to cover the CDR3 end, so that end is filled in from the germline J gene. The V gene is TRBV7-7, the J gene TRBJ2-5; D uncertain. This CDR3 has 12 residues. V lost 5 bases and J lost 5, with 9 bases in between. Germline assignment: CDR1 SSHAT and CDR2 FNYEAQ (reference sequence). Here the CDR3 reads CASSHSWETQYF. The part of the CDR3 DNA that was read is TGTGCCAGCAGCCACAGTTGGGAGACC.

CDR3 protein: CASRMTGGPSPGYEQYF. The CDR3 bases that were read are TGTGCCAGCAGAATGACAGGGGGCCCGTCTCCTGGCTACGAG. The chain carries TRBV2 and TRBJ2-7; 10 bases match TRBD1. Read sequence stops 3 residues before the CDR3 end, and the germline J gene provides the missing end. The J segment lost 3 bases and the V segment lost 6 bases, leaving 14 bases of the junction unmatched. The CDR3 loop spans 17 amino acids. Germline-derived CDR1 and CDR2 are SNHLY and FYNNEI.

The covered CDR3 bases are TGTGCCTGGAGGGATCCAGGGGGAGGAGACAATCAGCCC. The encoded protein is CAWRDPGGGDNQP. The whole CDR3 sequence reads CAWRDPGGGDNQPQHF. The gene calls are TRBV30 and TRBJ1-5; 7 bases match TRBD1. The CDR3 end falls 3 residues outside the read, so it is completed with the germline J gene. The J segment lost 3 bases and the V segment lost 3 bases, leaving 11 bases of the junction unmatched. Per the germline V gene, CDR1 is GTSNPN and CDR2 is SVGIG (reference sequence). The CDR3 is 16 amino acids. Full variable domain (rest looked up from reference TRBV30 and TRBJ1-5): SQTIHQWPATLVQPVGSPLSLECTVEGTSNPNLYWYRQAAGRGLQLLFYSVGIGQISSEVPQNLSASRPQDRQFILSSKKLLLSDSGFYLCAWRDPGGGDNQPQHFGDGTRLSIL.

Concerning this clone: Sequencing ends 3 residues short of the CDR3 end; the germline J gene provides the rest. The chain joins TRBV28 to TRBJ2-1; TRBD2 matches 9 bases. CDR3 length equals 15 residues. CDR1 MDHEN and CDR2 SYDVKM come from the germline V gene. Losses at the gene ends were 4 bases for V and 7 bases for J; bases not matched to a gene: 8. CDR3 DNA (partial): TGTGCCAGCAGTTCAATAGCGGGAGTGTGGAATGAG. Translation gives CASSSIAGVWNE. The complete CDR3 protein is CASSSIAGVWNEQFF.

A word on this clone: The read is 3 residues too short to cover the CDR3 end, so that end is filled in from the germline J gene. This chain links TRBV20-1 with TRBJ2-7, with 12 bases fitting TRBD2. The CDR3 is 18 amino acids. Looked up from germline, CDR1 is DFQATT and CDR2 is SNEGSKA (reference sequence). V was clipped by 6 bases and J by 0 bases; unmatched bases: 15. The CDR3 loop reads CSAWIPGLAGLSSYEQYF. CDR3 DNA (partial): TGCAGTGCCTGGATCCCAGGACTAGCGGGGCTCAGCTCCTACGAG.

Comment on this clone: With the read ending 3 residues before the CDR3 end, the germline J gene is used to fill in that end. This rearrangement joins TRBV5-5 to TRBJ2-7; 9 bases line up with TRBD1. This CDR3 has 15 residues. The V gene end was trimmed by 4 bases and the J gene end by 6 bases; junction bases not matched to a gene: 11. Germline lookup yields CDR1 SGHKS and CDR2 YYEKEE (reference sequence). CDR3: CASSTLPGQGAEQYF. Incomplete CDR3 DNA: TGTGCCAGCAGCACACTTCCGGGACAGGGAGCCGAG.

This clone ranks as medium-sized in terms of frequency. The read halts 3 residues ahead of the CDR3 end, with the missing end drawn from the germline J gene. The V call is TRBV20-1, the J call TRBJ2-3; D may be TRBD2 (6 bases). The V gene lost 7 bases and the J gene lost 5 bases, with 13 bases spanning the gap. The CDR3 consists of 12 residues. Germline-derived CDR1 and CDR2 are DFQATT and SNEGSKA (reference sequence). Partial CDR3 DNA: TGCAGTGGGGGGGAGGACCTAGATACG. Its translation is CSGGEDLDT. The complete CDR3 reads CSGGEDLDTQYF.